A single sample gave rise to the 20 T cell receptor beta chains below, sequenced in a study of CXCR3-negative and CXCR3-positive naive CD8 T cells. These receptors' targets are unknown. TRB cDNA was prepared as libraries by UMI-labeled 5' RACE. Each CDR3 protein gets one entry in TCRdb, which reprocessed the 5' RACE reads and gives no DNA. The sample spans 150,000 or so distinct CDR3 sequences; the ten largest clones claim nearly 0.5%. Findings and caveats of the study: CXCR3-positive naive cells had more hydrophobic TRB CDR3s than CXCR3-negative naive cells.

Material: naive CXCR3+ CD8+ T cells from blood. Subset denoted: CD45RO-CCR7+CD27+CD95- naive CD8+ T cells expressing CXCR3 (TNR3+). The source is a human donor in good health. Some clones in this sample may be carry-over from other donors' samples.

This chain links TRBV28 with TRBJ1-5. Germline V lookup: CDR1 MDHEN, CDR2 SYDVKM. This CDR3 is built from 15 residues. The CDR3 sequence is CASRRATRSNQPQHF.

The chain joins TRBV12-3 or TRBV12-4 to TRBJ2-5; as DNA is missing, the TRBD2 call by TCRdb cannot be tested. The CDR3 consists of 18 residues. CDR3 in amino acids: CASSFPPAGTAAQETQYF.

The CDR3: CSVGGTGELFF. This chain joins TRBV29-1 and TRBJ2-2. The CDR3 totals 11 residues. Germline V CDR1 and CDR2: SQVTM, ANQGSEA.

The chain uses TRBV10-1 and TRBJ2-1; no DNA is available, so the TRBD2 call from TCRdb remains unchecked. Germline V gene data show CDR1 as WNHNN and CDR2 as SYGVQD (reference sequence). This CDR3 has 17 residues. CDR3 sequence reads: CASSFTPGLGGIHEQFF.

The chain recombines TRBV3-1 with TRBJ2-7; with no DNA, the TCRdb D assignment of TRBD1 cannot be verified. The V gene's germline CDR1 is LGHDT and CDR2 YNNKEL (reference sequence). The CDR3 sequence is 14 residues long. This CDR3 is CASSSRGSSYEQYF.

This chain connects TRBV21-1 to TRBJ2-1; as DNA is missing, the TRBD1 call by TCRdb cannot be tested. TRBV21-1 is marked as a pseudogene. The CDR3 covers 15 residues. CDR3 protein: CASSKVQGKSNEQFF.

This chain connects TRBV24-1 to TRBJ2-2; the TRBD1 assignment by TCRdb is unverifiable without DNA. This CDR3 is built from 17 residues. From germline, CDR1 is KGHDR and CDR2 SFDVKD. CDR3 region: CATSDSSTGRGTGELFF.

This chain connects TRBV4-3 to TRBJ1-5; TCRdb's D call of TRBD1 is untestable without DNA. Germline V CDR1 and CDR2: LGHNA, YSLEER. The CDR3 sequence is 15 residues long. CDR3: CASSHGTGGYQPQHF.

This chain links TRBV4-1 with TRBJ2-7; TCRdb names TRBD2, which stays unverified in the absence of DNA. Per the germline V gene, CDR1 is MGHRA and CDR2 is YSYEKL. CDR3 size: 16 residues. The chain's CDR3 is CASSQEKLALTYEQYF.

The chain uses TRBV20-1 and TRBJ1-1. The length of the CDR3 is 13 residues. The germline gives CDR1 DFQATT, CDR2 SNEGSKA (reference sequence). The CDR3 region is CSARNQSNTEAFF.

The gene calls are TRBV20-1 and TRBJ2-1; TCRdb's D gene call, TRBD2, goes unchecked for lack of DNA. The CDR3 runs to 15 residues. Germline assignment: CDR1 DFQATT and CDR2 SNEGSKA (reference sequence). The CDR3 here is CSANDREGLYNEQFF.

This chain connects TRBV7-9 to TRBJ2-3; TCRdb's D call, TRBD1, is unchecked because there is no DNA. This CDR3 region has 17 residues. Germline V gene data show CDR1 as SEHNR and CDR2 as FQNEAQ (reference sequence). The CDR3 loop reads CASSFPGTQMDTDTQYF.

The V gene is TRBV10-2, the J gene TRBJ2-7; without DNA, the TCRdb call of TRBD1 cannot be checked. The CDR3 spans 13 residues. Germline V gene lookup returns CDR1 WSHSY and CDR2 SAAADI. The CDR3 spells CASRTGPAYEQYF.

The V gene is TRBV2, the J gene TRBJ2-1; TCRdb picks TRBD2, but there is no DNA to check that call. The germline gives CDR1 SNHLY, CDR2 FYNNEI. The CDR3 runs 15 residues. The chain's CDR3 is CASRVAGGPYNEQFF.

The rearrangement joins TRBV9 to TRBJ2-1; as DNA is missing, the TRBD2 call by TCRdb cannot be tested. The CDR3 sequence is 15 residues long. CDR1 is SGDLS and CDR2 is YYNGEE in the germline V gene. CDR3 sequence reads: CASSVIAAPYNEQFF.

The chain is built from TRBV11-3 and TRBJ2-7; TCRdb's D call of TRBD1 is untestable without DNA. In germline, CDR1 is SGHNT, CDR2 YENEEA. There are 13 residues in the CDR3. The chain's CDR3 is CASSLAKGNEQYF.

The chain uses TRBV27 and TRBJ2-1. The CDR3 covers 14 residues. Germline V lookup: CDR1 MNHEY, CDR2 SMNVEV (reference sequence). CDR3 amino acids: CASSWRAVGDEQFF.

This chain joins TRBV9 and TRBJ2-7; with no DNA, the TCRdb D assignment of TRBD1 cannot be verified. Germline V gene sequence: CDR1 SGDLS, CDR2 YYNGEE. This CDR3 contains 14 residues. This chain's CDR3 is CASSVGGGEYEQYF.

The J gene is TRBJ2-7, the V gene TRBV5-5; TCRdb reports TRBD2, a call that lacks DNA to check it against. This CDR3 is built from 17 residues. The germline gives CDR1 SGHKS, CDR2 YYEKEE (reference sequence). CDR3 region: CASSLEWRSGHSREQYF.

The chain employs TRBV5-1 and TRBJ2-7. In germline, CDR1 is SGHRS, CDR2 YFSETQ. The length of the CDR3 is 11 residues. The chain's CDR3 is CASSGDYEQYF. Filled out from reference TRBV5-1 and TRBJ2-7, the complete variable domain reads KAGVTQTPRYLIKTRGQQVTLSCSPISGHRSVSWYQQTPGQGLQFLFEYFSETQRNKGNFPGRFSGRQFSNSRSEMNVSTLELGDSALYLCASSGDYEQYFGPGTRLTVT.